Following are 2 T cell receptor beta chains from one sample sequenced in a study of T cells in localized non-small cell lung cancer. Profiling relied on immunoSEQ multiplex PCR, and the TCRdb table lists in-frame clones only, not all of them. The sample has roughly 70,000 clones, 85% to 90% seen once. The sample consisted of peripheral blood, taken before any cancer treatment. These receptors all come from a male donor aged 60 or older with stage III squamous cell lung carcinoma.

This chain uses TRBV29-1 with TRBJ2-2; TRBD1 aligns across 7 bases. V dropped 2 bases and J dropped 7; count of bases not matched to a gene: 13. The CDR3 runs 16 residues. CDR1 and CDR2 (germline): SQVTM, ANQGSEA. The CDR3 loop is CSVESMRQGIGGELFF. The CDR3 DNA sequence: TGCAGCGTTGAATCGATGAGACAGGGAATTGGCGGGGAGCTGTTTTTT.

This clone was seen only once. The chain recombines TRBV9 with TRBJ2-3, with 10 positions matching TRBD2. CDR1 is SGDLS, CDR2 YYNGEE, per germline. Trimming took 0 bases from V and 0 from J; bases not matched to a gene: 13. The CDR3 extends over 20 amino acids. CDR3 region: CASSVATRAGGHLSTDTQYF. The CDR3, as DNA: TGTGCCAGCAGCGTAGCAACGCGAGCGGGGGGGCACCTCAGCACAGATACGCAGTATTTT.